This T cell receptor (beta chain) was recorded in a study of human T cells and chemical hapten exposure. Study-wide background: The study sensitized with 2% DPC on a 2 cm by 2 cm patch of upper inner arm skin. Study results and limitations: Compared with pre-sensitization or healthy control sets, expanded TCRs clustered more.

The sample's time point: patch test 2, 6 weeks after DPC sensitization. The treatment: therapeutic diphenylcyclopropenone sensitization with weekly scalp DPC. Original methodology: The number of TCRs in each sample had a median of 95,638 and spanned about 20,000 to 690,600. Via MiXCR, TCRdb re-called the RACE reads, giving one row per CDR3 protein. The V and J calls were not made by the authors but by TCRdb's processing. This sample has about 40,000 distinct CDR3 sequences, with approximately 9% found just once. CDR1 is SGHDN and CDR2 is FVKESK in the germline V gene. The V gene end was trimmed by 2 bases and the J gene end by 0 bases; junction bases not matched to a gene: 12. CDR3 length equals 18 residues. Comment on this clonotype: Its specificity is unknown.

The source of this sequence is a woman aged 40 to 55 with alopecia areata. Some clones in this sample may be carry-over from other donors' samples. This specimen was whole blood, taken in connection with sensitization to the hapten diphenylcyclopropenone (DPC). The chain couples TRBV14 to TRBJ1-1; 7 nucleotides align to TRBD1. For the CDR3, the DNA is TGTGCCAGCAGCCAAACAGGGACAGCCAGTTACATGAACACTGAAGCTTTCTTT. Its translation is CASSQTGTASYMNTEAFF.